This TCR beta chain was identified during a study of T cells in tuberculosis. Study overall: Sequenced TCRs come from CD1B-GMM tetramer-binding T cells. In South Africa, adults with active tuberculosis were compared with IGRA-negative and latently infected IGRA-positive adolescents.

Comments on this clone: Its antigen is not identified.

The study, taken as a whole, reports: Shorter CDR3-alpha in active tuberculosis partly drove smaller distances.

CDR3 length equals 14 residues. Between the trimmed V and J ends, which lost 3 bases and 8 bases, there was a span of 14 bases. The germline V gene encodes CDR1 LGHNA and CDR2 YSLEER. Each donor contributed 85,000 to 100,000 T cells on average, unsorted. Only in-frame clones appear in the TCRdb table, and some are missing; sequencing was by immunoSEQ multiplex PCR. Among 35,000 to 50,000 clones listed, around 94% were seen once. Sequenced input: PBMCs. The clonotype originates from a donor between 10 and 35 years old with latent tuberculosis or without tuberculosis infection. Some clones in this sample may be carry-over from other donors' samples. The J gene is TRBJ1-3, the V gene TRBV4-3; D may be TRBD1 (6 bases). The CDR3 nucleotides read TGCGCCAGCAGCCAGGGGGGGCAGGGCCACACCATATATTTT. Translating it yields CASSQGGQGHTIYF.